This T cell receptor beta chain was profiled in a study of T-cell memory formation after mild COVID-19 (dated by TCRdb to the early 2020s). Regarding the research as a whole: TCR sequence clusters from the two donors were found to be largely donor specific. Two young, previously healthy adult volunteers, one female and one male, were included in the cohort. In a couple of donors, T-cell clones that expanded and contracted after mild COVID-19 were followed by sequencing TCRalpha and TCRbeta repertoires longitudinally.

The trim is 4 bases for V and 5 bases for J, with a gap of 11 bases between the germline ends. In the germline V gene (reference sequence), CDR1 corresponds to MNHEY and CDR2 to SMNVEV. The CDR3, cysteine through phenylalanine, is 13 amino acids long. The read is trimmed to its CDR3 DNA, 39 bases read in frame from base 1. The instrument was an Illumina NovaSeq 6000. cDNA libraries for TCRalpha and TCRbeta were prepared by 5'RACE using constant-segment primers, with sample barcodes and unique molecular identifiers added. Trizol reagent was used to extract RNA from every sample. Amplification of the libraries took two PCR steps, and the second step added a second sample barcode plus Illumina TruSeq adapters. Sequencing of libraries was performed on an Illumina NovaSeq with 2 x 150 bp paired-end reads. On the authors' methods: The reads were demultiplexed and collapsed into UMI-guided consensus sequences using migec v1.2.7. Using mixcr v2.1.11, the UMI consensuses were aligned to TRA and TRB V and J templates and assembled into clonotypes. Clonotypes were classified as expanded or contracted when called significant by both edgeR and NoisET, with noise models trained on biological replicates. For edgeR calls, the cutoffs were a false discovery rate-adjusted p below 0.01 and a log2 fold-change threshold of 1. As an exploratory analysis of dynamics, max-normalized trajectories of the 1000 most abundant clonotypes were examined with PCA combined with hierarchical clustering. Separately sequenced CD4+ and CD8+ repertoires were used to assign the CD4 or CD8 phenotype of responding clones. TCRdb trimmed public reads at Q25 via fastp, called clones via MiXCR and kept in-frame beta chains. CDR3 protein sequences are deduplicated, and each keeps its most common genes and DNA. In this record, the V and J calls reflect TCRdb's handling and not the investigators' own analysis. The sample includes 300,000 to 400,000 distinct CDR3 sequences, with around 27% observed a single time. Of the sample, about 13% falls within the top ten clones.

A word on this clonotype: Its binding antigen is unknown. Base quality data are lacking; no much larger clone is found one base away.

PBMCs were isolated by Ficoll-Paque density gradient centrifugation. Overall study results and their limits: Some responding clones were detected in pre-infection memory, suggesting pre-existing cross-reactive memory T cells joined the SARS-CoV-2 response. Contracting CD4+ clones were found mainly in CM and EM memory subsets, while CD8+ clones were enriched in EMRA. Clones that contracted from day 15 to 85 showed balanced CD4/CD8 phenotypes, whereas a second wave of clones that expanded from day 15 to 37 leaned towards CD4+. Only a couple of mild cases were covered by the study, and larger cohorts that include severe cases with pre-infection samples were considered necessary. Whether the second-wave clones peaking on day 37 were SARS-CoV-2 specific was not confirmed.

This sequence originates from an adult woman who had mild COVID-19 (a few samples of this study predate the infection). The sample titles of this study are shuffled in the database, so cell type and time point are left out; the donor was told from shared clones. The specimen sequenced was PBMCs or a T cell subset sorted from them (not recorded which). The receptor chain draws on TRBV27 and TRBJ1-1; the D gene lacks a confident call. The DNA sequence is given as TGTGCCAGCAGTTGGGCCAGATTTACTGAAGCTTTCTTT. This gives the protein CASSWARFTEAFF.